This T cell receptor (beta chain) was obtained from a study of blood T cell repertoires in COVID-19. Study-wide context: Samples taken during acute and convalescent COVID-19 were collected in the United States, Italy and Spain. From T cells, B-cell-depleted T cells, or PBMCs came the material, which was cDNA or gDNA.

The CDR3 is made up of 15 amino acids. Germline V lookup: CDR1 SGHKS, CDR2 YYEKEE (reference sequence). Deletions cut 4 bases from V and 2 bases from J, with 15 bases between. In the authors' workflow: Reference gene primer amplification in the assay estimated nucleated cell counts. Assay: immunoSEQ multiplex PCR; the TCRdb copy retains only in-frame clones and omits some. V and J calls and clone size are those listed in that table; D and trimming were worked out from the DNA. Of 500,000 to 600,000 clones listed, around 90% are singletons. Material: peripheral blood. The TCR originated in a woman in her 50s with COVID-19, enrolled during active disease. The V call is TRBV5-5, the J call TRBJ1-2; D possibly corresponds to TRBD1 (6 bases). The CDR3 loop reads CASSIGTFVNYGYTF. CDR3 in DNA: TGTGCCAGCAGCATAGGGACATTTGTAAACTATGGCTACACCTTC.